Below are 23 T cell receptor beta chains sequenced from a single sample in a study of blood T cell repertoires in COVID-19. Sequencing used immunoSEQ multiplex PCR; TCRdb keeps in-frame clones, though not all of them. The sample lists 250,000 to 300,000 clones, around 83% occurring once. Specimen: peripheral blood. The source of these receptors is a man younger than 35 with active or convalescent COVID-19.

The chain recombines TRBV4-3 with TRBJ2-7; the D is unclear. Germline V gene data show CDR1 as LGHNA and CDR2 as YSLEER. The length of the CDR3 is 14 residues. Between the trimmed V and J ends, which lost 2 bases and 0 bases, there was a span of 8 bases. CDR3 loop: CASSQYGGSYEQYF. CDR3 nucleotides: TGCGCCAGCAGCCAATACGGTGGCTCCTACGAGCAGTACTTC.

The chain couples TRBV7-2 to TRBJ1-2; D possibly corresponds to TRBD1 (6 bases). Trimming left V 2 bases short and J 2 bases short, with 15 bases between. This CDR3 has 16 residues. Germline V gene data show CDR1 as SGHTA and CDR2 as FQGNSA. The CDR3: CASSLRAGAENYGYTF. The CDR3 nucleotides read TGTGCCAGCAGCTTAAGGGCAGGGGCTGAAAACTATGGCTACACCTTC.

This chain joins TRBV27 and TRBJ2-1; D is perhaps TRBD2 (6 bases). Germline lookup yields CDR1 MNHEY and CDR2 SMNVEV (reference sequence). Trimming removed 7 bases from V and 1 base from J, with 20 bases in between. This CDR3 is built from 17 residues. CDR3 protein: CASNPIGSFASYNEQFF. CDR3 nucleotides: TGTGCCAGCAACCCCATCGGGAGCTTCGCTTCCTACAATGAGCAGTTCTTC.

The J gene is TRBJ2-2, the V gene TRBV30; D call uncertain. V lost 0 bases and J lost 1, with 6 bases in between. Germline CDR1 is GTSNPN and CDR2 is SVGIG (reference sequence). The CDR3 length is 14 residues. The CDR3 DNA sequence: TGTGCCTGGAGTGTAACATGGAACACCGGGGAGCTGTTTTTT. Its protein is CAWSVTWNTGELFF.

V is TRBV27 and J is TRBJ2-7, with D possibly TRBD2 on 6 matching bases. CDR1 is MNHEY and CDR2 is SMNVEV in the germline V gene (reference sequence). V was trimmed by 6 bases and J by 7 bases, leaving 16 bases between them. This CDR3 is built from 13 residues. CDR3 in DNA: TGTGCCAGCAGCCTACTGGGAGGTCGGGAGCAGTACTTC. Protein: CASSLLGGREQYF.

The rearrangement links TRBV4-3 to TRBJ2-5, with TRBD1 matching 8 bases. The ends lost 0 bases at V and 6 bases at J; junction bases unmatched: 0. CDR1 LGHNA and CDR2 YSLEER come from the germline V gene. The length of the CDR3 is 13 residues. Written as DNA, the CDR3 is TGCGCCAGCAGCCAAGACAGGGGGCAGACCCAGTACTTC. Translation gives CASSQDRGQTQYF.

V and J are TRBV18 and TRBJ2-1; TRBD2 matches 13 bases. CDR1 KGHSH and CDR2 LQKENI come from the germline V gene. V dropped 0 bases and J dropped 6; count of bases not matched to a gene: 5. CDR3 size: 17 residues. The DNA for the CDR3 is TGTGCCAGCTCACCACCCTCCACTAGCGGGGGGGGCAATGAGCAGTTCTTC. This gives the protein CASSPPSTSGGGNEQFF.

The chain recombines TRBV13 with TRBJ2-7, with TRBD2 matching 8 bases. Germline-derived CDR1 and CDR2 are PRHDT and FYEKMQ (reference sequence). V lost 3 bases, J lost 2 bases, and 6 bases stayed unmatched. This CDR3 is 15 amino acids long. The chain's CDR3 is CASSFNGRGTYEQYF. Written as DNA, the CDR3 is TGTGCCAGCAGCTTCAACGGGAGGGGTACCTACGAGCAGTACTTC.

The chain couples TRBV27 to TRBJ1-3; possible D gene TRBD1, 5 bases. Between the trimmed V and J ends, which lost 5 bases and 8 bases, there was a span of 13 bases. This CDR3 has 13 residues. CDR1 is MNHEY, CDR2 SMNVEV, per germline (reference sequence). This CDR3 is CASSPRGGYTIYF. CDR3 nucleotides: TGTGCCAGCAGTCCCCGGGGGGGATACACCATATATTTT.

J is TRBJ2-3 and V is TRBV25-1; 8 nucleotides align to TRBD1. In germline, CDR1 is MGHDK, CDR2 SYGVNS. V gave up 6 bases and J gave up 1 base; unmatched junction bases: 6. The CDR3 contains 15 residues. The CDR3 spells CASSRTGSGTDTQYF. Here the CDR3 DNA reads TGTGCCAGCAGCAGGACAGGGTCCGGCACAGATACGCAGTATTTT.

The J gene is TRBJ1-1, the V gene TRBV30; no firm D call. The V and J ends lost 3 bases and 4 bases respectively, with 9 bases between them. This CDR3 is 12 amino acids long. CDR1 and CDR2 (germline): GTSNPN, SVGIG (reference sequence). The CDR3 coding sequence is TGTGCCTGGAGGCCAGGAGGCACTGAAGCTTTCTTT. It specifies CAWRPGGTEAFF. Using reference TRBV30 and TRBJ1-1 for the parts outside the CDR3, the full variable domain is SQTIHQWPATLVQPVGSPLSLECTVEGTSNPNLYWYRQAAGRGLQLLFYSVGIGQISSEVPQNLSASRPQDRQFILSSKKLLLSDSGFYLCAWRPGGTEAFFGQGTRLTVV.

V usage is TRBV12-5 and J usage is TRBJ1-5; possible D gene TRBD1, 6 bases. Germline values: CDR1 LGHNT, CDR2 FRNRAP. The CDR3 length is 14 residues. Trimming left V 5 bases short and J 2 bases short, with 10 bases between. The CDR3 DNA sequence: TGTGCTAGTGGTACAGGGTCCGGCAATCAGCCCCAGCATTTT. Amino acids: CASGTGSGNQPQHF.

V and J are TRBV11-1 and TRBJ2-3, with 7 nucleotides matching TRBD1. CDR3 size: 16 residues. Germline V gives CDR1 SGHAT, CDR2 FQDESV (reference sequence). V was pared by 6 bases and J by 3 bases, with 12 bases of the junction left unmatched. The CDR3 here is CASSPSPQGTTDTQYF. DNA of the CDR3: TGTGCCAGCAGTCCCTCACCACAGGGGACAACAGATACGCAGTATTTT.

The rearrangement links TRBV6-1 to TRBJ1-5, with D tentatively TRBD1 (6 bases). The CDR3 consists of 13 residues. The germline V gene has CDR1 MNHNS and CDR2 SASEGT. Deletions cut 3 bases from V and 8 bases from J, with 11 bases between. The CDR3 DNA sequence: TGTGCCAGCAGTGAGCAGGGGTCGGAGCCCCAGCATTTT. Amino acids: CASSEQGSEPQHF.

The chain joins TRBV5-1 to TRBJ2-3; D gene unclear. Germline loops: CDR1 SGHRS, CDR2 YFSETQ. The CDR3 loop spans 16 amino acids. Trimming removed 0 bases at V and 1 base at J, with 12 bases between. DNA for the CDR3: TGCGCCAGCAGCTTGGATCCGACAACCGGCACAGATACGCAGTATTTT. Translated, it gives CASSLDPTTGTDTQYF.

The rearrangement uses TRBV11-2 and TRBJ2-7; 10 bases align to TRBD1. Germline assignment: CDR1 SGHAT and CDR2 FQNNGV. The CDR3 has 14 amino acids. The V segment lost 3 bases and the J segment 5 bases; nucleotides outside the gene matches: 4. The DNA for the CDR3 is TGTGCCAGCAGCTTGTGGGACAGGGGTGACGAGCAGTACTTC. Encoded protein: CASSLWDRGDEQYF.

The rearrangement joins TRBV7-3 to TRBJ2-2, with 12 bases fitting TRBD2. CDR3 length equals 17 residues. Per the germline V gene, CDR1 is SGHTA and CDR2 is FQGTGA. The junction had 7 bases not matched to a gene; V was cut back by 5 bases and J by 3 bases. The CDR3 reads CASSLRGTSGHTGELFF. As DNA, the CDR3 is TGTGCCAGCAGCCTTCGGGGGACTAGCGGGCACACCGGGGAGCTGTTTTTT.

This rearrangement joins TRBV5-5 to TRBJ1-2, with D unresolved. Germline loops: CDR1 SGHKS, CDR2 YYEKEE (reference sequence). V lost 0 bases and J 6 bases, leaving 12 bases between the germline ends. The CDR3 is 14 amino acids. The CDR3 DNA is TGTGCCAGCAGCTTGGGGAGTGGAGGGCATGGCTACACCTTC. Translation: CASSLGSGGHGYTF.

This clone showed up just a few times. V is TRBV3-1 (or the pseudogene TRBV3-2) and J is TRBJ2-5; 8 nucleotides align to TRBD1. J was trimmed by 7 bases and V by 0 bases; bases with no gene match: 10. Germline V gene lookup returns CDR1 LGHDT and CDR2 YNNKEL (reference sequence). The CDR3 is made up of 16 amino acids. This CDR3 is CASSQDDSGGGGTQYF. The CDR3 nucleotides are TGTGCCAGCAGCCAAGATGATTCAGGGGGCGGTGGGACCCAGTACTTC.

In its sample, this clone was seen once. This sequence joins TRBV29-1 and TRBJ2-7, with TRBD1 matching 9 bases. J was trimmed by 7 bases and V by 1 base; bases with no gene match: 14. Germline V gives CDR1 SQVTM, CDR2 ANQGSEA. The CDR3 runs 16 residues. The CDR3 is CSVEVFLSGTGLEQYF. In DNA, the CDR3 is TGCAGCGTTGAAGTTTTTTTGTCCGGGACAGGGTTAGAGCAGTACTTC.

The CDR3 bases are TGCGCCAGCAGTGGAGGGGGTAGTAACACTGAAGCTTTCTTT. As protein: CASSGGGSNTEAFF. The gene calls are TRBV10-1 and TRBJ1-1; tentatively, D is TRBD1 (6 bases). The CDR3 is made up of 14 amino acids. With 4 bases removed from V and 2 bases from J, the gap between germline ends came to 11 bases. Germline loops: CDR1 WNHNN, CDR2 SYGVQD (reference sequence).

The V gene is TRBV6-4, the J gene TRBJ2-4; the D gene is possibly TRBD1 (6 bases). Looked up from germline, CDR1 is MRHNA and CDR2 is SNTAGT. This CDR3 is built from 17 residues. V lost 7 bases and J 0 bases, leaving 19 bases between the germline ends. Written as DNA, the CDR3 is TGTGCCAGCATAACGGGACACATACCGATAGCCAAAAACATTCAGTACTTC. Translating gives CASITGHIPIAKNIQYF.

CDR3 DNA: TGTGCCAGCAGCCCAGAGACAGGGGGGAACTATGGCTACACCTTC. This translates into CASSPETGGNYGYTF. The chain uses TRBV2 and TRBJ1-2, with 9 bases lining up with TRBD1. V lost 6 bases to trimming and J lost 2 bases; unmatched junction nucleotides: 7. Germline V lookup: CDR1 SNHLY, CDR2 FYNNEI. This CDR3 is built from 15 residues.